This T cell receptor beta chain came from a study of tumor-infiltrating lymphocytes in primary liver carcinoma. Study-level information: About 3.5 to 8 million productive TCRbeta reads were obtained from the samples, with similar numbers across tissue types. Study results and limitations: Tumor region pairs outstripped tumor-adjacent and tumor-blood pairs in overlap.

TCR beta cDNA was prepared out of around 460 ng total RNA by means of a constant-region primer. Libraries of TCR beta came from three nested multiplex PCR rounds with slightly modified ARM-PCR. TRBV1-TRBV30 forward primers and a C-beta reverse primer were used in the first two PCR rounds, which each ran for ten to eleven cycles. TCRdb fed the multiplex PCR reads into MiXCR, producing one record per CDR3 protein. The data show tens of thousands of distinct CDR3 sequences, around 77% seen once. Unsorted bulk tissue, roughly 20-33 mg of it, served as the source for co-extraction of RNA and DNA. Germline V gene data show CDR1 as SGHAT and CDR2 as FQNNGV. The CDR3 length is 16 residues. Comments on this clonotype: Its cognate antigen is unknown. The junction differs from germline at one of its ends, possibly a read error.

The chain employs TRBV11-2 and TRBJ2-1, with D possibly matching TRBD1 (6 bases). This sequence originates from a woman in her 30s with primary liver carcinoma and hepatitis B virus infection. Sequenced input: liver tumor tissue from sampling region 4. Documented subset: tumor region T4, right-lateral pole. The CDR3 nucleotides are TGTGCCAGCAGCTTAGTAACAGGGAGCTCCTACGATGAGCAGCTCTTC. Residues: CASSLVTGSSYDEQLF.